The 7 T cell receptor beta chains in this list originate from one sample, sequenced in a study of T cell repertoires in aging, cancer and after chemotherapy. Rearranged V-D-J TRB sequences were amplified with a mixed TRB-A/B primer pool. TCRdb passed the multiplex PCR reads through MiXCR, listing each CDR3 protein once. The table records some 1,500 distinct CDR3 sequences, approximately 47% of them present only once. Amplification of TCR beta used genomic DNA extracted from peripheral blood. Specimen: blood. The source of these receptors is a human donor with a blood cancer.

The rearrangement uses TRBV7-2 and TRBJ2-4; TRBD1 aligns across 7 bases. Looked up from germline, CDR1 is SGHTA and CDR2 is FQGNSA. The CDR3 is 15 amino acids. J was trimmed by 7 bases and V by 1 base; bases with no gene match: 7. This CDR3 reads CASSLEATGWNIQYF. In DNA form, the CDR3 reads TGTGCCAGCAGCTTAGAAGCGACAGGGTGGAACATTCAGTACTTC.

V is TRBV12-3 or TRBV12-4 and J is TRBJ2-1, with a weak D call TRBD2 (5 bases). There are 15 residues in the CDR3. V was pared by 5 bases and J by 0 bases, with 11 bases between. CDR3 protein: CASSPPGSSYNEQFF. The CDR3 nucleotides are TGTGCCAGCAGTCCGCCGGGAAGCTCCTACAATGAGCAGTTCTTC.

Worth noting for this clonotype: This may be a read error, as it is one base from a much larger clone. The rearrangement joins TRBV6-5 to TRBJ2-3, with TRBD2 matching 7 bases. Germline V gene data show CDR1 as MNHEY and CDR2 as SVGAGI. This CDR3 has 13 amino acids. The CDR3 nucleotides read TGTGCCAGCAAGACTAGCAGCAAAGATACGCAGTATTTT. It is translated as CASKTSSKDTQYF.

In its sample, this clonotype is medium-sized. The chain employs TRBV27 and TRBJ1-1; unclear D gene. Germline V lookup: CDR1 MNHEY, CDR2 SMNVEV (reference sequence). Trimming pared 5 bases from V and 1 base from J, leaving 8 bases between. CDR3 length: 13 residues. CDR3 amino acids: CASSRVANTEAFF. CDR3 in DNA: TGTGCCAGCAGTCGGGTGGCGAACACTGAAGCTTTCTTT.

This chain connects TRBV30 to TRBJ1-4; no clear D gene. The V gene's germline CDR1 is GTSNPN and CDR2 SVGIG (reference sequence). V was pared by 1 base and J by 5 bases, with 14 bases between. CDR3 length: 15 amino acids. The CDR3, as DNA: TGTGCCTGGAGTGGTGGCAGGCTATCCAATGAAAAACTGTTTTTT. As protein: CAWSGGRLSNEKLFF.

This sequence joins TRBV6-6 and TRBJ2-1; tentatively, D is TRBD2 (5 bases). Germline-derived CDR1 and CDR2 are MNHNY and SVGAGI (reference sequence). Trimming took off 5 bases at V and 7 bases at J, with 18 bases between the two ends. CDR3 size: 15 residues. The CDR3 spells CASSRRLREVNEQFF. The CDR3 DNA reads TGTGCCAGCAGTCGGAGACTTCGGGAAGTGAATGAGCAGTTCTTC.

In its sample, this clonotype was seen a few times. The chain uses TRBV7-2 and TRBJ1-2; perhaps TRBD1 as D (6 bases). The V end was cut by 6 bases, the J end by 7 bases, with 21 bases between. The CDR3 has 15 amino acids. The germline V gene encodes CDR1 SGHTA and CDR2 FQGNSA. The CDR3 nucleotides read TGTGCCAGCAGTTCCTTGGGACGGGGGGCATCTGGCTACACCTTC. It specifies CASSSLGRGASGYTF.